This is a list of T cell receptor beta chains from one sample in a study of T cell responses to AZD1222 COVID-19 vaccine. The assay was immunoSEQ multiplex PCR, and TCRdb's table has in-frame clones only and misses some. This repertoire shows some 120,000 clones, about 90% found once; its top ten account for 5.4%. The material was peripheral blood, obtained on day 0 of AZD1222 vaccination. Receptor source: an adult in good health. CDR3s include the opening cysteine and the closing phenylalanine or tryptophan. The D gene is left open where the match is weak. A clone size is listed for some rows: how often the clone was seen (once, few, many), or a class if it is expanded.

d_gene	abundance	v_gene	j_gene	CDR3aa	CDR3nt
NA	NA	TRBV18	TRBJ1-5	CASSPFRGDQPQHF	TGTGCCAGCTCACCATTTAGGGGAGATCAGCCCCAGCATTTT
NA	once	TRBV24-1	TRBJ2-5	CATGFSETQYF	TGTGCCACCGGTTTTTCGGAGACCCAGTACTTC
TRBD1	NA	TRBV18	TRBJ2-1	CASSEDRSGNEQFF	TGTGCCAGCTCCGAGGACAGGTCAGGCAATGAGCAGTTCTTC
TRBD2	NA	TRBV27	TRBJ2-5	CASSFRLAGNQETQYF	TGTGCCAGCAGTTTTAGACTAGCGGGAAACCAAGAGACCCAGTACTTC
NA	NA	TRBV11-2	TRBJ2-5	CASSERASPGETQYF	TGTGCCAGCAGCGAACGGGCCTCCCCTGGGGAGACCCAGTACTTC
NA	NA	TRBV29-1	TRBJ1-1	CSARRGVDTEAFF	TGCAGCGCCCGACGCGGGGTCGACACTGAAGCTTTCTTT
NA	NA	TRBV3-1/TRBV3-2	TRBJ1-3	CASSHQGPSTGNTIYF	TGTGCCAGCAGCCACCAGGGTCCCTCGACAGGAAACACCATATATTTT
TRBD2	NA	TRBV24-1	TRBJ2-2	CATAGLSNTGELFF	TGTGCCACCGCGGGACTATCAAACACCGGGGAGCTGTTTTTT
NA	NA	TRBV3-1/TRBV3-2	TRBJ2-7	CASSLKGVYEQYF	TGTGCCAGCAGCCTAAAGGGGGTATACGAGCAGTACTTC
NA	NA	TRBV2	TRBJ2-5	CASSEVAGMGETQYF	TGTGCCAGCAGTGAAGTAGCAGGGATGGGTGAGACCCAGTACTTC
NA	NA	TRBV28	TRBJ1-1	CASTHPPSDAGEAFF	TGTGCCAGCACCCACCCCCCTTCAGATGCTGGTGAAGCTTTCTTT
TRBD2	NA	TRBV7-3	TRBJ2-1	CASSLRGTSGTAEQFF	TGTGCCAGCAGCTTAAGGGGGACTAGCGGGACGGCTGAGCAGTTCTTC
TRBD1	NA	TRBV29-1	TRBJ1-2	CSAQAVGQGWNGYTF	TGCAGCGCGCAGGCCGTAGGACAGGGCTGGAATGGCTACACCTTC
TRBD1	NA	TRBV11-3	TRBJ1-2	CASSVKSGTGRNYGYTF	TGTGCCAGCAGCGTTAAATCCGGGACAGGGAGAAACTATGGCTACACCTTC
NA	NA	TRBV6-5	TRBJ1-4	CASSLDRKELFF	TGTGCCAGCAGTCTGGACAGAAAAGAACTGTTTTTT
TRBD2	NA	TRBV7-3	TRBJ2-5	CASSSGLAGQETQYF	TGTGCCAGCAGTAGCGGACTAGCGGGACAAGAGACCCAGTACTTC
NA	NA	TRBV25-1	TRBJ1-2	CASSDSYYGYTF	TGTGCCAGCAGTGATTCATACTATGGCTACACCTTC
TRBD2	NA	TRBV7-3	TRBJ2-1	CASSSKTSGDNEQFF	TGTGCCAGCAGCTCGAAGACTAGCGGGGACAATGAGCAGTTCTTC
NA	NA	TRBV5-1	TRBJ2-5	CASRRPLETQYF	TGCGCCAGCAGGCGCCCCCTAGAGACCCAGTACTTC
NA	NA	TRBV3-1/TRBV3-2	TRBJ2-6	CASSQVWQGINVLTF	TGTGCCAGCAGCCAAGTGTGGCAGGGGATCAACGTCCTGACTTTC
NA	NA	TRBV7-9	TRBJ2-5	CASSLAIGVNQETQYF	TGTGCCAGCAGCTTAGCTATTGGAGTGAACCAAGAGACCCAGTACTTC
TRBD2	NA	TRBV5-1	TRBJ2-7	CASSRGGVVDYEQYF	TGCGCCAGCAGCCGGGGGGGAGTTGTCGATTACGAGCAGTACTTC
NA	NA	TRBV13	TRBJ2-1	CASSVGLEQFF	TGTGCCAGCAGCGTTGGACTTGAGCAGTTCTTC
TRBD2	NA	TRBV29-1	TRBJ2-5	CSVGAGGPGETQYF	TGCAGCGTTGGAGCGGGAGGGCCGGGGGAGACCCAGTACTTC
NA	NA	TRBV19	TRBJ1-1	CASTSGMNTEAFF	TGTGCCAGTACCTCAGGGATGAACACTGAAGCTTTCTTT
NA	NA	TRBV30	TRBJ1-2	CAWRETGTYGYTF	TGTGCCTGGAGGGAAACCGGGACTTATGGCTACACCTTC
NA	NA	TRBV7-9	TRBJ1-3	CASSSETKGGNTIYF	TGTGCCAGCAGCTCGGAGACTAAGGGTGGAAACACCATATATTTT
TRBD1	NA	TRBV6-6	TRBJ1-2	CASSPDRRRGYTF	TGTGCCAGCAGTCCGGACAGGCGGCGAGGCTACACCTTC
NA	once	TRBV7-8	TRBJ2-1	CASSALGLGGGEQFF	TGTGCCAGCAGCGCCCTAGGTCTAGGGGGAGGGGAGCAGTTCTTC
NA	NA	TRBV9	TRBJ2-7	CASPLRGPPDEQYF	TGTGCCAGCCCTCTTCGCGGGCCCCCCGACGAGCAGTACTTC
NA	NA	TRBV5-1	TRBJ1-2	CASSGSQADGYTF	TGCGCCAGCAGCGGCTCCCAGGCGGATGGCTACACCTTC
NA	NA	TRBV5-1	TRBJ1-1	CASSLVSGSTEAFF	TGCGCCAGCAGCTTGGTGTCCGGGTCCACTGAAGCTTTCTTT
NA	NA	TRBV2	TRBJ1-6	CASSVGTSNNSPLHF	TGTGCCAGCAGTGTAGGGACTTCCAATAATTCACCCCTCCACTTT
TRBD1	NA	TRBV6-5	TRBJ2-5	CASSYFMGQGPRTQYF	TGTGCCAGCAGTTACTTTATGGGACAGGGGCCCAGGACCCAGTACTTC
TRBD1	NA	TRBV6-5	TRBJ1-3	CASSWDSSASGNTIYF	TGTGCCAGCAGTTGGGACAGCAGTGCCTCTGGAAACACCATATATTTT
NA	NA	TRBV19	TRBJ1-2	CASSDRQYGYTF	TGTGCCAGTAGTGACCGCCAGTATGGCTACACCTTC
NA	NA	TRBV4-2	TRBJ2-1	CASSQGGGAYNEQFF	TGTGCCAGCAGCCAAGGAGGTGGGGCTTACAATGAGCAGTTCTTC
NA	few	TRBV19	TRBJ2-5	CASSVSPVGETQYF	TGTGCCAGTAGTGTTTCCCCAGTCGGAGAGACCCAGTACTTC
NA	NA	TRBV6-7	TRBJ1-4	CASSYPSGTWERCEKLFF	TGTGCCAGCAGTTACCCATCCGGGACATGGGAGAGGTGTGAAAAACTGTTTTTT